Shown below are 21 T cell receptor beta chains from a single sample sequenced in a study of cytomegalovirus exposure and HLA in healthy donors. This PCR relied on a set of 60 Vbeta primers and 13 Jbeta primers. Data came from immunoSEQ multiplex PCR; TCRdb stores just in-frame clones and leaves some out. The sample gives roughly 190,000 clones, around 67% of which show up once; about 3% is in the top ten. The sample was PBMCs. The receptors shown here come from a young woman in good health and CMV-seropositive.

The CDR3 sequence is CATSRETGVSNQPQHF. The CDR3 bases are TGTGCCACCAGCAGGGAAACAGGGGTTAGCAATCAGCCCCAGCATTTT. The rearrangement links TRBV15 to TRBJ1-5, with 7 bases identical to TRBD1. The germline gives CDR1 LNHNV, CDR2 YYDKDF (reference sequence). CDR3 size: 16 residues. V trimming: 3 bases; J trimming: 0 bases; junction bases outside the gene matches: 5. The entire variable domain, with the rest obtained from reference TRBV15 and TRBJ1-5, is as follows: DAMVIQNPRYQVTQFGKPVTLSCSQTLNHNVMYWYQQKSSQAPKLLFHYYDKDFNNEADTPDNFQSRRPNTSFCFLDIRSPGLGDTAMYLCATSRETGVSNQPQHFGDGTRLSIL.

V is TRBV27 and J is TRBJ1-2; 8 bases map to TRBD1. This CDR3 spans 13 amino acids. CDR1 and CDR2 from the germline V gene are MNHEY and SMNVEV (reference sequence). V lost 2 bases and J lost 8; bases outside the gene matches: 4. CDR3 in DNA: TGTGCCAGCAGTTTACAGGGGGCTGGAGGCTACACCTTC. It translates to CASSLQGAGGYTF.

The chain is built from TRBV15 and TRBJ2-2, with D perhaps TRBD2 (5 bases). V was shortened by 0 bases and J by 7 bases, with 6 bases between the two germline ends. Germline lookup yields CDR1 LNHNV and CDR2 YYDKDF (reference sequence). The CDR3 contains 13 residues. The CDR3 loop reads CATSRDRGGELFF. CDR3 coding DNA: TGTGCCACCAGCAGAGATCGGGGCGGGGAGCTGTTTTTT.

J is TRBJ2-7 and V is TRBV23-1; D is possibly TRBD1 (6 bases). TRBV23-1 is reported as an ORF; its role is uncertain. V was shortened by 3 bases and J by 2 bases, with 20 bases between the two germline ends. The CDR3 extends over 17 amino acids. DNA of the CDR3: TGCGCCAGCAGTCAGGTTTTTGGGGACACGGACACCTACGAGCAGTACTTC. This gives the protein CASSQVFGDTDTYEQYF.

V usage is TRBV28 and J usage is TRBJ2-3; D remains unclear. Germline V gene lookup returns CDR1 MDHEN and CDR2 SYDVKM. The CDR3 loop spans 12 amino acids. The V gene lost 11 bases and the J gene lost 0 bases, with 9 bases spanning the gap. CDR3 in amino acids: CAWASSTDTQYF. CDR3 nucleotide sequence: TGTGCCTGGGCGAGTAGCACAGATACGCAGTATTTT.

The CDR3 DNA reads as TGCGCCAGCAGCTTGGACAGCGGGAACACTGAAGCTTTCTTT. As protein: CASSLDSGNTEAFF. This chain connects TRBV5-1 to TRBJ1-1, with D unclear. Between the trimmed V and J ends, which lost 0 bases and 1 base, there was a span of 7 bases. Per germline, CDR1 SGHRS and CDR2 YFSETQ. The CDR3 runs 14 residues.

This clone was seen a handful of times. The CDR3 loop reads CASSEKGSTDTQYF. The CDR3 region has the DNA TGTGCCAGCAGTGAGAAGGGGTCCACAGATACGCAGTATTTT. The genes are TRBV6-4 and TRBJ2-3; maybe TRBD1 (5 bases). V was trimmed by 3 bases and J by 2 bases, leaving 9 bases between them. CDR3 length: 14 residues. Germline V gene lookup returns CDR1 MRHNA and CDR2 SNTAGT.

This clone has just one count. This chain uses TRBV19 with TRBJ2-7, with D possibly TRBD2 on 6 matching bases. This CDR3 has 13 residues. CDR1 and CDR2 (germline): LNHDA, SQIVND (reference sequence). Between the trimmed V and J ends, which lost 4 bases and 4 bases, there was a span of 11 bases. The DNA for the CDR3 is TGTGCCAGTAGTAGCGGAGGGGTTTACGAGCAGTACTTC. Translation gives CASSSGGVYEQYF. Looking up the rest from reference TRBV19 and TRBJ2-7 gives the full variable domain: DGGITQSPKYLFRKEGQNVTLSCEQNLNHDAMYWYRQDPGQGLRLIYYSQIVNDFQKGDIAEGYSVSREKKESFPLTVTSAQKNPTAFYLCASSSGGVYEQYFGPGTRLTVT.

This chain uses TRBV10-1 with TRBJ1-1; TRBD1 agrees at 7 bases. The CDR3 covers 14 residues. Germline CDR1 WNHNN, CDR2 SYGVQD (reference sequence). V dropped 3 bases and J dropped 6; count of bases not matched to a gene: 7. CDR3: CASSDVGTAAEAFF. The CDR3 DNA is TGCGCCAGCAGTGACGTGGGGACAGCCGCTGAAGCTTTCTTT.

J is TRBJ2-7 and V is TRBV6-5; 8 nucleotides align to TRBD1. Losses at the gene ends were 4 bases for V and 4 bases for J; bases not matched to a gene: 6. The CDR3 totals 14 residues. Germline V gene sequence: CDR1 MNHEY, CDR2 SVGAGI. CDR3 loop: CASSFGQGWYEQYF. In DNA form, the CDR3 reads TGTGCCAGCAGTTTTGGACAGGGATGGTACGAGCAGTACTTC.

The V gene is TRBV28, the J gene TRBJ1-4, with a weak D call TRBD1 (6 bases). Per germline, CDR1 MDHEN and CDR2 SYDVKM. V gave up 3 bases and J gave up 14 bases, with 16 bases separating them. The CDR3 covers 13 residues. CDR3 nucleotides: TGTGCCAGCAGTTTGGTCCGGGGACAAACTCTGTTTTTT. Residues: CASSLVRGQTLFF.

This clone was seen a single time. An end of the junction differs from the germline gene, which may be a read error. V is TRBV6-9 and J is TRBJ1-4; D gene ambiguous. CDR1 is MNHGY, CDR2 SVAAGI, per germline. This CDR3 has 10 residues. The CDR3 here is CASSGRGAVF. In nucleotides, the CDR3 is TGTGCCAGCAGCGGAAGAGGAGCTGTTTTT.

This chain links TRBV9 with TRBJ2-1; TRBD2 matches 9 bases. Germline V lookup: CDR1 SGDLS, CDR2 YYNGEE. This CDR3 has 15 residues. J lost 10 bases, V lost 3 bases, and 11 bases had no gene match. In DNA form, the CDR3 reads TGTGCCAGCAGCGGACTAGCGGTCCTCCGGAGGGAGCAGTTCTTC. As protein: CASSGLAVLRREQFF.

J is TRBJ2-2 and V is TRBV2; possible D gene TRBD1, 5 bases. V lost 6 bases to trimming and J lost 7 bases, with 18 bases between them. Per the germline V gene, CDR1 is SNHLY and CDR2 is FYNNEI. The CDR3 runs to 15 residues. CDR3 sequence reads: CASSRITQGIGELFF. The CDR3 nucleotides read TGTGCCAGCAGCCGTATCACTCAGGGAATCGGGGAGCTGTTTTTT. The complete variable domain, with remaining parts taken from reference TRBV2 and TRBJ2-2, reads EPEVTQTPSHQVTQMGQEVILRCVPISNHLYFYWYRQILGQKVEFLVSFYNNEISEKSEIFDDQFSVERPDGSNFTLKIRSTKLEDSAMYFCASSRITQGIGELFFGEGSRLTVL.

This sequence joins TRBV27 and TRBJ2-5; D is undetermined. The ends were cut back, 6 bases at V and 2 bases at J, with 4 bases in the middle. Germline assignment: CDR1 MNHEY and CDR2 SMNVEV (reference sequence). This CDR3 has 11 amino acids. Here the CDR3 reads CASRAQETQYF. CDR3 DNA sequence: TGTGCCAGCAGGGCTCAAGAGACCCAGTACTTC.

This chain joins TRBV9 and TRBJ2-3; 11 bases match TRBD2. The germline V gene encodes CDR1 SGDLS and CDR2 YYNGEE. Germline trimming cut 2 bases from V and 2 bases from J; bases unmatched to any gene: 4. The CDR3 runs 16 residues. The CDR3 DNA reads as TGTGCCAGCAGCGTCGGGACTAGCGGTTACACAGATACGCAGTATTTT. It yields the protein CASSVGTSGYTDTQYF. The full variable domain, completed using reference TRBV9 and TRBJ2-3, is DSGVTQTPKHLITATGQRVTLRCSPRSGDLSVYWYQQSLDQGLQFLIQYYNGEERAKGNILERFSAQQFPDLHSELNLSSLELGDSALYFCASSVGTSGYTDTQYFGPGTRLTVL.

The rearrangement links TRBV27 to TRBJ1-5, with D perhaps TRBD1 (6 bases). This CDR3 has 17 amino acids. In germline, CDR1 is MNHEY, CDR2 SMNVEV (reference sequence). V was cut by 5 bases and J by 3 bases, with 20 bases left in between. The CDR3 spells CASSPAPLRQVNQPQHF. In DNA, the CDR3 is TGTGCCAGCAGTCCGGCCCCCCTCCGACAGGTCAATCAGCCCCAGCATTTT.

This clone was counted a single time. The rearrangement uses TRBV5-1 and TRBJ1-4; possibly TRBD1 for D (5 bases). Trimming pared 0 bases from V and 0 bases from J, leaving 9 bases between. This CDR3 contains 16 residues. Germline V CDR1 and CDR2: SGHRS, YFSETQ. The CDR3 protein is CASSLGTTATNEKLFF. The CDR3 nucleotides are TGCGCCAGCAGCTTGGGGACAACTGCAACTAATGAAAAACTGTTTTTT.

The V gene is TRBV5-1, the J gene TRBJ1-2; D is perhaps TRBD1 (6 bases). The CDR3 extends over 15 amino acids. V was trimmed by 0 bases and J by 8 bases, leaving 17 bases between them. The V gene's germline CDR1 is SGHRS and CDR2 YFSETQ. CDR3 coding DNA: TGCGCCAGCAGCTTGGGGGGCAGGGGAAGAGGCGGCTACACCTTC. This translates into CASSLGGRGRGGYTF.

The gene calls are TRBV5-1 and TRBJ1-1; the D gene is possibly TRBD1 (6 bases). Germline values: CDR1 SGHRS, CDR2 YFSETQ. V was clipped by 4 bases and J by 0 bases, with 10 bases between them. CDR3 size: 14 residues. The CDR3 nucleotides are TGCGCCAGCAGCCCTAGGACAGTGAACACTGAAGCTTTCTTT. Its protein product is CASSPRTVNTEAFF.

This rearrangement joins TRBV5-4 to TRBJ2-1; D might be TRBD2 (5 bases). V was pared by 0 bases and J by 10 bases, with 8 bases between. CDR3 length: 12 amino acids. Germline V gene sequence: CDR1 SGHNT, CDR2 YYREEE (reference sequence). This CDR3 reads CASSLAEREQFF. CDR3 coding DNA: TGTGCCAGCAGCTTGGCCGAGCGGGAGCAGTTCTTC.